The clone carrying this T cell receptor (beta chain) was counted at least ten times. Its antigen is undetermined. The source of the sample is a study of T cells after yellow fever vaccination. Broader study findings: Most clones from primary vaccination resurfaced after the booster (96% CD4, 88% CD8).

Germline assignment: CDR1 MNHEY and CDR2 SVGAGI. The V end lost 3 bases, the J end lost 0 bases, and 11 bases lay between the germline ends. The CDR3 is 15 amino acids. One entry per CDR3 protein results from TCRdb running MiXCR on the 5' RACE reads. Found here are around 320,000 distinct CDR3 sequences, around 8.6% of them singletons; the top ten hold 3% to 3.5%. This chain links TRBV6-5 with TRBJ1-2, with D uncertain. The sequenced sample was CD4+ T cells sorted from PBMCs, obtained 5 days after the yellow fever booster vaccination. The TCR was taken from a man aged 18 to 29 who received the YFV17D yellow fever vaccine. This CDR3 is CASSYWGTANYGYTF. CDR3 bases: TGTGCCAGCAGTTATTGGGGAACAGCTAACTATGGCTACACCTTC.